Below, 14 T cell receptor beta chains from the same sample are listed, as sequenced in a study of T cells in Graves' hyperthyroidism and ophthalmopathy. The investigators amplified TCR beta CDR3 regions from RNA transcripts. The HTBI primer set served for first-round RT-PCR of the TCR CDR3. TCRdb called the multiplex PCR reads again in MiXCR, with one record for every CDR3 protein. Altogether a few hundred thousand distinct CDR3 sequences are present, around 15% being singletons, with the ten largest covering approximately 30%. What was sequenced was blood. Source of these receptors: a woman aged 30 to 39 with Graves' ophthalmopathy.

This clonotype was seen at least ten times. The chain combines TRBV7-3 with TRBJ1-1; D uncertain. Trimming cost V 4 bases and J 0 bases, with 6 bases left between them. Germline CDR1 reads SGHTA; CDR2 reads FQGTGA. The CDR3 is 13 residues long. The CDR3 coding sequence is TGTGCCAGCAGCTCCTCTGTGAACACTGAAGCTTTCTTT. This gives the protein CASSSSVNTEAFF.

The chain is built from TRBV6-1 and TRBJ2-7; 15 nucleotides match TRBD2. The CDR3 covers 18 residues. Germline CDR1 reads MNHNS; CDR2 reads SASEGT. The V and J ends lost 7 bases and 0 bases, in that order; junction bases with no gene match: 10. CDR3: CASTHRGLAGGSSYEQYF. For the CDR3, the DNA is TGTGCCAGCACCCACAGGGGACTAGCGGGAGGAAGCTCCTACGAGCAGTACTTC.

The chain uses TRBV5-5 and TRBJ1-1; perhaps TRBD1 as D (6 bases). CDR1 SGHKS and CDR2 YYEKEE come from the germline V gene (reference sequence). The CDR3 is made up of 14 amino acids. Trimming shortened V by 6 bases and J by 5 bases, and 17 bases separated the two germline ends. The CDR3 reads CASNLRGDGTEAFF. The CDR3 nucleotides read TGTGCCAGCAACCTAAGGGGGGACGGAACTGAAGCTTTCTTT.

This rearrangement joins TRBV29-1 to TRBJ2-7; D is ambiguous. With 6 bases removed from V and 2 bases from J, the gap between germline ends came to 17 bases. Germline loops: CDR1 SQVTM, CDR2 ANQGSEA. CDR3 size: 14 residues. The CDR3 spells CSVLDSHLTYEQYF. The CDR3 DNA reads as TGCAGCGTCCTAGACTCGCATTTAACCTACGAGCAGTACTTC.

This clonotype has at least ten counts. The chain joins TRBV28 to TRBJ1-3; tentative D call: TRBD1 (6 bases). Trimming shortened V by 2 bases and J by 3 bases, and 17 bases separated the two germline ends. The germline V gene has CDR1 MDHEN and CDR2 SYDVKM. The length of the CDR3 is 17 residues. The CDR3: CASSLPPPGASGNTIYF. The CDR3 nucleotides read TGTGCCAGCAGTTTACCCCCTCCAGGGGCTAGTGGAAACACCATATATTTT.

V usage is TRBV12-3 or TRBV12-4 and J usage is TRBJ2-5, with D maybe TRBD2 (5 bases). Between the trimmed V and J ends, which lost 6 bases and 4 bases, there was a span of 9 bases. The CDR3 consists of 12 residues. The CDR3, as DNA: TGTGCCAGCAGAAGGGCGGGAGAGACCCAGTACTTC. Its translation is CASRRAGETQYF.

Ten or more counts support this clonotype. The chain has TRBV28 and TRBJ2-7; 8 bases are a match to TRBD1. The trim removed 7 bases at V and 2 bases at J, leaving 7 bases unmatched. Germline lookup yields CDR1 MDHEN and CDR2 SYDVKM. CDR3 length equals 14 residues. The CDR3 DNA sequence: TGTGCCAGCACCTTCGGGACAGGAGCCTACGAGCAGTACTTC. This codes for CASTFGTGAYEQYF.

As concerns this clonotype: The CDR3 does not close with the conserved phenylalanine or tryptophan, likely indicating a read error. V usage is TRBV20-1 and J usage is TRBJ1-1; D gene ambiguous. The CDR3 is 11 amino acids. The ends were cut back, 1 base at V and 1 base at J, with 1 base in the middle. The V gene's germline CDR1 is DFQATT and CDR2 SNEGSKA (reference sequence). The CDR3 region has the DNA TGCAGTGCTAGAGCGAACACTGAAGCTTTCATT. Residues: CSARANTEAFI.

This clonotype was counted many times. The chain couples TRBV9 to TRBJ2-3; TRBD2 matches at 8 bases. Unmatched junction bases numbered 11, after V lost 0 bases and J lost 2 bases. The CDR3 runs to 18 residues. Germline values: CDR1 SGDLS, CDR2 YYNGEE. Here the CDR3 reads CASSVAPLTSVNTDTQYF. CDR3 sequence (DNA): TGTGCCAGCAGCGTAGCACCCTTGACTAGCGTGAACACAGATACGCAGTATTTT.

This rearrangement joins TRBV6-4 to TRBJ1-6, with 7 bases lining up with TRBD1. V was clipped by 6 bases and J by 9 bases; unmatched bases: 8. The CDR3 is made up of 14 amino acids. Germline V gives CDR1 MRHNA, CDR2 SNTAGT. The CDR3 coding sequence is TGTGCCAGCAGGCCGACAGGGTTGAGTTCACCCCTCCACTTT. It specifies CASRPTGLSSPLHF.

The V gene is TRBV3-2, the J gene TRBJ2-2; no DNA check was done on the table's D call, TRBD1. TRBV3-2 is labeled a pseudogene. CDR3 length equals 21 residues. The CDR3 DNA is TGTGCCAGCAGCTACCTCGAGGCTGGAATTACCGGGACAGGGAACACCGGGGAGCTGTTTTTT. Amino acids: CASSYLEAGITGTGNTGELFF.

This clonotype was recorded at least ten times. This chain connects TRBV20-1 to TRBJ2-5; D is possibly TRBD2 (6 bases). This CDR3 is 14 amino acids long. Germline assignment: CDR1 DFQATT and CDR2 SNEGSKA (reference sequence). V was cut by 5 bases and J by 2 bases, with 15 bases left in between. The CDR3 coding sequence is TGCAGTGCTCGGGACTTCCGTCAGCAAGAGACCCAGTACTTC. It is translated as CSARDFRQQETQYF.

Many counts were recorded for this clonotype. The J gene is TRBJ1-5, the V gene TRBV28; perhaps TRBD1 as D (6 bases). Germline CDR1 reads MDHEN; CDR2 reads SYDVKM. Deletions cut 6 bases from V and 0 bases from J, with 12 bases between. The CDR3 extends over 15 amino acids. The DNA of the CDR3 is TGTGCCAGCAGACCAACAGGGATTAGCAATCAGCCCCAGCATTTT. It codes for CASRPTGISNQPQHF.

This clonotype was counted between two and nine times. The rearrangement joins TRBV14 to TRBJ2-4; TRBD1 matches at 11 bases. Losses at the gene ends were 4 bases for V and 8 bases for J; bases not matched to a gene: 7. Germline CDR1 is SGHDN and CDR2 is FVKESK. The length of the CDR3 is 15 residues. The chain's CDR3 is CASSPWTGGVHIQYF. The CDR3 region has the DNA TGTGCCAGCAGCCCCTGGACAGGGGGCGTACACATTCAGTACTTC.